This T cell receptor (beta chain) was sequenced in a study of T cells in Graves' hyperthyroidism and ophthalmopathy. The V gene lost 2 bases and the J gene lost 5 bases, with 7 bases spanning the gap. Germline assignment: CDR1 SQVTM and CDR2 ANQGSEA. This CDR3 region has 11 residues. When ophthalmopathy did not progress within 18 months, Graves' hyperthyroidism was considered stable. Each 10 ml fresh peripheral blood draw supplied the PBMCs. RNA transcripts were the template for amplifying TCR beta CDR3 regions. First-round RT-PCR of the TCR CDR3 relied on the HTBI primer set. TCRdb reanalysed the multiplex PCR reads using MiXCR and keeps one entry per CDR3 protein. This table holds around 690,000 distinct CDR3 sequences, roughly a sixth found once. This clonotype was observed many times.

The TCR was taken from a man aged 50-59 years with Graves' hyperthyroidism. The sequencing input was blood. The V and J genes are TRBV29-1 and TRBJ2-7; D gene unclear. This CDR3 is CSVEMDHEQYF. The DNA of the CDR3 is TGCAGCGTTGAAATGGACCACGAGCAGTACTTC.